The clone carrying this T cell receptor (beta chain) has a handful of counts. Authors' analysis steps: Nucleated cell counts were estimated from reference gene primer amplification. Method: immunoSEQ multiplex PCR; TCRdb's copy keeps in-frame clones and lacks some. The DNA gave D and trimming, while V, J and clone size come from that table. The sample yields 200,000 to 250,000 clones, more than 75% seen once. This specimen comes from a study of blood T cell repertoires in COVID-19. Study-level information: The cDNA or gDNA used as material had been derived from T cells, B-cell-depleted T cells, or PBMCs.

The CDR3 covers 15 residues. Germline V CDR1 and CDR2: SEHNR, FQNEAQ (reference sequence). Germline trimming cut 4 bases from V and 3 bases from J; bases unmatched to any gene: 8. Participants spanned ages about 18 to 100 years and resided in roughly 22 US areas. Categorization into cohorts depended on clinical history that participants reported. The sample comprised PBMCs or T cells enriched from blood (not recorded which). The TCR sequence derives from a woman aged 45-60 years who had recovered from COVID-19. The gene calls are TRBV7-9 and TRBJ1-2; 7 nucleotides line up with TRBD1. For the CDR3, the DNA is TGTGCCAGCAGCTATCCGGGAGGGGGCGACTATGGCTACACCTTC. Its translation is CASSYPGGGDYGYTF.